This TCR beta chain was found in a study of cytomegalovirus exposure and HLA in healthy donors. Samples came from healthy bone marrow donors. Primers for the PCR totalled 60 Vbeta and 13 Jbeta. The repertoire was sequenced with immunoSEQ multiplex PCR; TCRdb's copy has only in-frame clones and lacks some. Among 60,000 to 75,000 clones listed, 73% were seen once. Trimming removed 1 base from V and 3 bases from J, with 10 bases in between. CDR1 and CDR2 from the germline V gene are MGHRA and YSYEKL. The CDR3 is 15 amino acids. Concerning this clone: Antigen unknown.

The study, taken as a whole, reports: The authors reported that TCR beta sequences could predict HLA-A and HLA-B alleles. These predictions were accurate for most subjects in the first cohort.

The sequencing sample was made of PBMCs. The V and J genes are TRBV4-1 and TRBJ1-5; D gene unclear. This clonotype was obtained from a man aged 50-59 years in good health and CMV-seronegative. The CDR3, as DNA: TGCGCCAGCAGCCAAGGACTCTTTTACAATCAGCCCCAGCATTTT. Protein: CASSQGLFYNQPQHF.